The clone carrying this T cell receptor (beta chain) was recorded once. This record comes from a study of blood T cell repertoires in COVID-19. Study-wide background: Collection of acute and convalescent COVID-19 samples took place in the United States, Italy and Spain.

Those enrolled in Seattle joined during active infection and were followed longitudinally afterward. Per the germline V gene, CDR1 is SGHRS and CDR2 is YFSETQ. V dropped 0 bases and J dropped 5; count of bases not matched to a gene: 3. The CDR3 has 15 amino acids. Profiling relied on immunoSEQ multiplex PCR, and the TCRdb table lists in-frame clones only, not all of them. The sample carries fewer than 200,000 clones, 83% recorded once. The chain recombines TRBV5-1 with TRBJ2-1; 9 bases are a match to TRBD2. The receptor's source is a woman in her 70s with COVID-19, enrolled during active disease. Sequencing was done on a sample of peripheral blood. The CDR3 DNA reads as TGCGCCAGCAGCTTGGAAGCGGGGGGTGACAATGAGCAGTTCTTC. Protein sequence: CASSLEAGGDNEQFF. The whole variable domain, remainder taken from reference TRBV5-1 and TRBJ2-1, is KAGVTQTPRYLIKTRGQQVTLSCSPISGHRSVSWYQQTPGQGLQFLFEYFSETQRNKGNFPGRFSGRQFSNSRSEMNVSTLELGDSALYLCASSLEAGGDNEQFFGPGTRLTVL.